These T cell receptor beta chains were read from a single sample in a study of cytomegalovirus exposure and HLA in healthy donors. Method: immunoSEQ multiplex PCR; TCRdb's copy keeps in-frame clones and lacks some. Here the sample spans roughly 70,000 clones, around 81% being singletons. Input material: PBMCs. Receptors originate from a man aged 45-65 years in good health and CMV-seronegative. The CDR3 runs from the conserved cysteine through the conserved F or W. D genes are given only for firm matches. Clone size is not always given. Where it is, it says once, few, many or a class for expanded clones.

v_gene	abundance	d_gene	j_gene	CDR3nt	CDR3aa
TRBV6-5	NA	NA	TRBJ1-1	TGTGCCAGCATCCCCAGGGTGATGAACACTGAAGCTTTCTTT	CASIPRVMNTEAFF
TRBV28	NA	TRBD1	TRBJ1-1	TGTGCCAGCAGGAAAGACAGGGTAGCTTTCTTT	CASRKDRVAFF
TRBV6-5	NA	TRBD1	TRBJ1-1	TGTGCCAGCCGATCGGCCTCCACAGGGGGAACTGAAGCTTTCTTT	CASRSASTGGTEAFF
TRBV29-1	NA	NA	TRBJ1-5	TGCAGCGCCTGGGGGGGCAGCAATCAGCCCCAGCATTTT	CSAWGGSNQPQHF
TRBV2	NA	NA	TRBJ2-5	TGTGCCAGCAGGGGCGAGACTAGGGGATCGGAGACCCAGTACTTC	CASRGETRGSETQYF
TRBV30	NA	TRBD1	TRBJ1-5	TGTGCCTGGAGTCAGGGGGTTAATCAGCCCCAGCATTTT	CAWSQGVNQPQHF
TRBV4-3	NA	TRBD2	TRBJ2-2	TGCGCCAGCAGCCAAGAGCTTTTGGGACTAGCGACGAACACCGGGGAGCTGTTTTTT	CASSQELLGLATNTGELFF
TRBV5-6	NA	NA	TRBJ2-7	TGTGCCAGCAGCTTGTTCAGGAGGGACGAGCAGTACTTC	CASSLFRRDEQYF
TRBV5-6	NA	NA	TRBJ1-5	TGTGCCAGCAGCGTGGGGACACCCGTGCTTCAGCCCCAGCATTTT	CASSVGTPVLQPQHF
TRBV11-3	NA	TRBD2	TRBJ2-2	TGTGCCAGCAGCACCTCCTCACTAGCGGGAGGGGTCACCGGGGAGCTGTTTTTT	CASSTSSLAGGVTGELFF
TRBV11-2	NA	NA	TRBJ2-7	TGTGCCAGCAGCGCTTCTCAGGGCGGAGGGCGCTACGAGCAGTACTTC	CASSASQGGGRYEQYF
TRBV30	NA	NA	TRBJ1-2	TGTGCCTGGAAACAGTACTATGGCTACACCTTC	CAWKQYYGYTF
TRBV14	few	TRBD1	TRBJ1-2	TGTGCCAGCAGCCATACCGGGACAGGGGGCGCAAGCTATGGCTACACCTTC	CASSHTGTGGASYGYTF
TRBV19	NA	NA	TRBJ1-2	TGTGCCAGTAAATATCAGGGGACCTATGGCTACACCTTC	CASKYQGTYGYTF
TRBV27	few	TRBD2	TRBJ2-1	TGTGCCAGCAGACCAGCGGGGTTAAATGAGCAGTTCTTC	CASRPAGLNEQFF
TRBV5-4	NA	NA	TRBJ2-2	TGTGCCAGCAGCTTGAGGACAACCGGGGAGCTGTTTTTT	CASSLRTTGELFF
TRBV27	NA	NA	TRBJ2-5	TGTGCCAGCAGTCCCCTGTTTCCGGAGACCCAGTACTTC	CASSPLFPETQYF
TRBV19	NA	NA	TRBJ2-7	TGTGCCAGTAGTATAGGGGCCTTCCCATCCTACGAGCAGTACTTC	CASSIGAFPSYEQYF
TRBV2	NA	NA	TRBJ1-1	TGTGCCAGCGTGGAGGGTTCTACTGAAGCTTTCTTT	CASVEGSTEAFF
TRBV27	few	NA	TRBJ2-7	TGTGCCAGCAGTTCCCGGGCCCTAGGGGCCTACGAGCAGTACTTC	CASSSRALGAYEQYF
TRBV20-1	NA	NA	TRBJ2-3	TGCAGTGCTGATGCGGATACGCAGTATTTT	CSADADTQYF
TRBV5-4	NA	TRBD2	TRBJ2-5	TGTGCCAGCAGCTCCCCCGGACTAGCAGAGACCCAGTACTTC	CASSSPGLAETQYF
TRBV9	once	NA	TRBJ1-4	TGTGCCAGCAGCGTAGACATTTCAACTAATGAAAAACTGTTTTTT	CASSVDISTNEKLFF
TRBV13	NA	NA	TRBJ2-2	TGTGCCAGCAGCTCCCCCTGGGCAGCAACGAACACCGGGGAGCTGTTTTTT	CASSSPWAATNTGELFF
TRBV5-1	NA	NA	TRBJ1-3	TGCGCCAGCAGCTTCGACAACCTCTCTGGAAACACCATATATTTT	CASSFDNLSGNTIYF
TRBV6-5	NA	NA	TRBJ1-3	TGTGCCAGCAGTTACGACAGGTCGAGTGGAAACACCATATATTTT	CASSYDRSSGNTIYF
TRBV5-1	NA	NA	TRBJ1-2	TGCGCCAGCAGCCGGCTCGGGGGTGACTATGGCTACACCTTC	CASSRLGGDYGYTF
TRBV7-9	NA	NA	TRBJ2-3	TGTGCCAGCAGCTCATCAGGGCAAGATACGCAGTATTTT	CASSSSGQDTQYF
TRBV4-2	NA	TRBD1	TRBJ2-7	TGTGCCAGCAGCCAAGATCCTGGACAGGGGATGCACGAGCAGTACTTC	CASSQDPGQGMHEQYF